These 11 T cell receptor beta chains were sequenced from one sample in a study of blood T cell repertoires in COVID-19. Profiled with immunoSEQ multiplex PCR; TCRdb holds only in-frame clones, not every one. In the table there are roughly 120,000 clones, around nine tenths of which are singletons. The sample consisted of peripheral blood. The origin of the receptors is a middle-aged man with acute or convalescent COVID-19.

V gene TRBV6-2 or TRBV6-3 combines with J gene TRBJ1-1; no definite D call. V was pared by 6 bases and J by 1 base, with 15 bases between. CDR1 and CDR2 from the germline V gene are MNHEY and SVGEGT. The CDR3 runs 15 residues. This chain's CDR3 is CASSPGRLKNTEAFF. For the CDR3, the DNA is TGTGCCAGCAGCCCCGGGAGGCTAAAGAACACTGAAGCTTTCTTT.

The chain has TRBV30 and TRBJ2-7, with 9 bases lining up with TRBD1. Germline trimming cut 2 bases from V and 7 bases from J; bases unmatched to any gene: 9. The V gene's germline CDR1 is GTSNPN and CDR2 SVGIG (reference sequence). There are 14 residues in the CDR3. The CDR3 is CAWSRTGGAGEQYF. DNA of the CDR3: TGTGCCTGGAGTAGAACAGGGGGCGCAGGGGAGCAGTACTTC.

The CDR3 region is CASSTRDRGIKGNTIYF. Written as DNA, the CDR3 is TGTGCCAGTAGTACCCGGGACAGGGGAATCAAAGGAAACACCATATATTTT. The chain joins TRBV19 to TRBJ1-3; 10 bases match TRBD1. Losses at the gene ends were 4 bases for V and 4 bases for J; bases not matched to a gene: 10. The germline CDR1 and CDR2 sequences are LNHDA and SQIVND (reference sequence). This CDR3 has 17 residues.

The chain has TRBV3-1 (or the pseudogene TRBV3-2) and TRBJ2-3, with 12 bases matching TRBD2. From germline, CDR1 is LGHDT and CDR2 YNNKEL (reference sequence). This CDR3 comprises 16 residues. V gave up 4 bases and J gave up 5 bases; unmatched junction bases: 7. The CDR3 sequence is CASSLSRLAGEDTQYF. The CDR3, as DNA: TGTGCCAGCAGCCTTTCTCGACTAGCGGGAGAAGATACGCAGTATTTT.

The rearrangement links TRBV7-3 to TRBJ2-2, with D perhaps matching TRBD1 (6 bases). V lost 5 bases and J 7 bases, leaving 11 bases between the germline ends. Germline V CDR1 and CDR2: SGHTA, FQGTGA. The CDR3 spans 13 residues. CDR3 region: CASSQSGDGELFF. The CDR3 bases are TGTGCCAGCAGCCAATCAGGGGACGGGGAGCTGTTTTTT. Together with reference TRBV7-3 and TRBJ2-2, the CDR3 gives the full variable domain: GAGVSQTPSNKVTEKGKYVELRCDPISGHTALYWYRQSLGQGPEFLIYFQGTGAADDSGLPNDRFFAVRPEGSVSTLKIQRTERGDSAVYLCASSQSGDGELFFGEGSRLTVL.

The V call is TRBV2, the J call TRBJ2-7; TRBD1 matches at 9 bases. This CDR3 is 13 amino acids long. Germline trimming cut 7 bases from V and 6 bases from J; bases unmatched to any gene: 7. Germline CDR1 SNHLY, CDR2 FYNNEI. The CDR3 nucleotides are TGTGCCAGCACCGATTGGACAGGGGTCGAGCAGTACTTC. Its protein product is CASTDWTGVEQYF.

The genes are TRBV5-1 and TRBJ2-2; 9 bases map to TRBD2. Trimming took 0 bases from V and 10 from J; bases not matched to a gene: 7. Looked up from germline, CDR1 is SGHRS and CDR2 is YFSETQ. The CDR3 has 15 amino acids. The CDR3 region is CASSLVGAGGEELFF. CDR3 nucleotide sequence: TGCGCCAGCAGCTTGGTGGGAGCGGGAGGCGAGGAGCTGTTTTTT.

The gene calls are TRBV5-1 and TRBJ2-3; 8 bases line up with TRBD1. The CDR3 consists of 15 residues. V was clipped by 0 bases and J by 4 bases; unmatched bases: 4. Germline lookup yields CDR1 SGHRS and CDR2 YFSETQ. CDR3 bases: TGCGCCAGCAGCTTGGATGCACAGGGGGCAGATACGCAGTATTTT. Translated: CASSLDAQGADTQYF.

J is TRBJ2-7 and V is TRBV10-3; no firm D call. Trimming cost V 2 bases and J 4 bases, with 6 bases left between them. Germline CDR1 and CDR2: ENHRY and SYGVKD. The CDR3 totals 12 residues. CDR3 DNA sequence: TGTGCCATCAGTGAGCGCACATACGAGCAGTACTTC. The encoded protein is CAISERTYEQYF.

This clone was detected only a few times. This chain links TRBV10-3 with TRBJ2-5, with 10 positions matching TRBD1. The CDR3 contains 17 residues. Germline CDR1 is ENHRY and CDR2 is SYGVKD. J lost 0 bases, V lost 6 bases, and 10 bases had no gene match. The CDR3: CAIRPGQGPPYQETQYF. The CDR3, as DNA: TGTGCCATCAGACCGGGACAGGGGCCACCGTACCAAGAGACCCAGTACTTC.

The chain combines TRBV27 with TRBJ1-1; D remains unclear. V shed 7 bases and J shed 3 bases, with 12 bases lying between them. The CDR3 contains 13 residues. From germline, CDR1 is MNHEY and CDR2 SMNVEV (reference sequence). In DNA, the CDR3 is TGTGCCAGCAACATCGCAGTCGACACTGAAGCTTTCTTT. The encoded protein is CASNIAVDTEAFF.